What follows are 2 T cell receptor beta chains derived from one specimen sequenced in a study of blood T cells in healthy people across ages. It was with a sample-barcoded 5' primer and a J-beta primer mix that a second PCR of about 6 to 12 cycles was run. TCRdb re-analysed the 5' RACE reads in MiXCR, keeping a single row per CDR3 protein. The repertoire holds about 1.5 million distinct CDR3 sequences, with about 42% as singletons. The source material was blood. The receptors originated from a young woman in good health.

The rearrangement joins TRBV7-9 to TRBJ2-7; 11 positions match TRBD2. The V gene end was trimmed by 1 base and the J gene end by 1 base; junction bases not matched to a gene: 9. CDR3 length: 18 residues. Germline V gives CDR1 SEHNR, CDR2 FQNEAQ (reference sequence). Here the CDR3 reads CASSLEGGLAASSYEQYF. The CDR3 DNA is TGTGCCAGCAGCTTAGAGGGGGGACTAGCGGCCTCATCCTACGAGCAGTACTTC.

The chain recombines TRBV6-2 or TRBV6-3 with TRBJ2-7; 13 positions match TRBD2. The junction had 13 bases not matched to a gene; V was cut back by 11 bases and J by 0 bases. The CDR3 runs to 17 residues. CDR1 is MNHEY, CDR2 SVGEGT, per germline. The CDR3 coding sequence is TGTGCCGCTCGCCGGGGACTAGCGGGGCTTAGCTCCTACGAGCAGTACTTC. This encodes CAARRGLAGLSSYEQYF.